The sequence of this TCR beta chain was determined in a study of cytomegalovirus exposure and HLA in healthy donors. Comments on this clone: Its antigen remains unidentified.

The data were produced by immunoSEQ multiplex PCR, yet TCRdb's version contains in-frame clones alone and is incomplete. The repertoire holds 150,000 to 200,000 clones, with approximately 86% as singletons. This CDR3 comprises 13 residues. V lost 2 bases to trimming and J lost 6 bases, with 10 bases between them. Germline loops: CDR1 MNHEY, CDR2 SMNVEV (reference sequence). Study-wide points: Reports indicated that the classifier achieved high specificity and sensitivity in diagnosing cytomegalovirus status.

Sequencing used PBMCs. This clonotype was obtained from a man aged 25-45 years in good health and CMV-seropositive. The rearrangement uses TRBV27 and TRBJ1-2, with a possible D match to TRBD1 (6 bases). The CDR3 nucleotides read TGTGCCAGCAGTTTAACAGGGCGTGATGGCTACACCTTC. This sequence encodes CASSLTGRDGYTF.